The 21 T cell receptor beta chains listed next were all sequenced from one sample in a study of vaccination effects on CD4 cells after COVID-19. Viral peptide pools were used in the ViraFEST assay to expand antigen-specific CD4+ T cells, and sequencing came afterward. Culture lasted approximately 10 days before CD4+ T cell isolation. Either the BNT162b2 or mRNA-1273 vaccine was given to participants in two doses. The method was immunoSEQ multiplex PCR; TCRdb's version includes in-frame clones alone and lacks a portion of them. This sample has approximately 16,000 clones, with just under 70% found just once. Which antigens these TCRs recognize remains unknown. The input for sequencing was CD4+ T cells from PBMCs cultured with SARS-CoV-2 spike peptides, taken after COVID-19 vaccination. The receptors derive from a human donor who received a COVID-19 vaccine.

This chain links TRBV4-1 with TRBJ1-3, with D possibly TRBD1 on 6 matching bases. Germline assignment: CDR1 MGHRA and CDR2 YSYEKL. The CDR3 consists of 16 residues. Deletions cut 1 base from V and 3 bases from J, with 13 bases between. The CDR3 region has the DNA TGCGCCAGCAGCCAAGCCGGGACACTTTTTGGAAACACCATATATTTT. It specifies CASSQAGTLFGNTIYF.

This chain joins TRBV27 and TRBJ2-7; 7 bases are shared with TRBD1. Germline assignment: CDR1 MNHEY and CDR2 SMNVEV (reference sequence). CDR3 length: 15 residues. Germline trimming cut 5 bases from V and 1 base from J; bases unmatched to any gene: 8. This CDR3 is CASSTRDSGSYEQYF. As DNA, the CDR3 is TGTGCCAGCAGTACCCGGGACAGTGGGTCCTACGAGCAGTACTTC.

The J gene is TRBJ2-2, the V gene TRBV15; D not certain. Trimming pared 0 bases from V and 3 bases from J, leaving 8 bases between. This CDR3 spans 15 amino acids. Germline V gene sequence: CDR1 LNHNV, CDR2 YYDKDF (reference sequence). The CDR3 loop is CATSRDLRDTGELFF. CDR3 DNA: TGTGCCACCAGCAGAGACCTTAGGGACACCGGGGAGCTGTTTTTT.

V usage is TRBV18 and J usage is TRBJ2-5; no clear D gene. The CDR3 loop spans 14 amino acids. The germline V gene has CDR1 KGHSH and CDR2 LQKENI. V was cut by 0 bases and J by 4 bases, with 9 bases left in between. DNA of the CDR3: TGTGCCAGCTCACCACCGAGCTTGCGAGAGACCCAGTACTTC. Protein sequence: CASSPPSLRETQYF.

V gene TRBV5-1 combines with J gene TRBJ2-7; 9 bases align to TRBD1. Germline assignment: CDR1 SGHRS and CDR2 YFSETQ. The CDR3 sequence is 17 residues long. V gave up 0 bases and J gave up 7 bases; unmatched junction bases: 14. The CDR3 sequence is CASSLGWDREFSREQYF. CDR3 DNA sequence: TGCGCCAGCAGCTTGGGCTGGGACAGGGAGTTTTCGAGGGAGCAGTACTTC.

V usage is TRBV5-1 and J usage is TRBJ2-3; tentative D call: TRBD2 (6 bases). The V end lost 5 bases, the J end lost 2 bases, and 12 bases lay between the germline ends. This CDR3 has 14 amino acids. CDR1 is SGHRS, CDR2 YFSETQ, per germline. CDR3 amino acids: CASSYSGDTDTQYF. The CDR3 DNA is TGCGCCAGCAGTTATAGCGGAGACACAGATACGCAGTATTTT.

This clone has just one count. This chain connects TRBV6-5 to TRBJ1-2, with D unresolved. In germline, CDR1 is MNHEY, CDR2 SVGAGI. The CDR3 is 14 amino acids. The V and J ends lost 5 bases and 8 bases respectively, with 18 bases between them. The DNA for the CDR3 is TGTGCCAGCAGTCCCCTTCGGGCGCATCGGGGCTACACCTTC. This codes for CASSPLRAHRGYTF.

The genes are TRBV6-1 and TRBJ1-5, with D perhaps TRBD1 (6 bases). The germline V gene has CDR1 MNHNS and CDR2 SASEGT. This CDR3 is 16 amino acids long. The V gene lost 1 base and the J gene lost 7 bases, with 17 bases spanning the gap. CDR3 in amino acids: CASSEVGGAAQQPQHF. The CDR3 nucleotides read TGTGCCAGCAGTGAAGTGGGGGGCGCGGCCCAACAGCCCCAGCATTTT.

The CDR3 is CASSGQGNTEAFF. CDR3 coding DNA: TGTGCCAGCTCGGGACAGGGAAACACTGAAGCTTTCTTT. The chain uses TRBV18 and TRBJ1-1; 9 bases are a match to TRBD1. This CDR3 comprises 13 residues. The V gene end was trimmed by 6 bases and the J gene end by 2 bases; junction bases not matched to a gene: 1. Germline assignment: CDR1 KGHSH and CDR2 LQKENI.

The gene calls are TRBV5-5 and TRBJ2-4, with D tentatively TRBD2 (7 bases). Trimming left V 4 bases short and J 8 bases short, with 13 bases between. The CDR3 contains 13 residues. The germline V gene has CDR1 SGHKS and CDR2 YYEKEE (reference sequence). CDR3 in amino acids: CASSVRGGDIQYF. In DNA, the CDR3 is TGTGCCAGCAGCGTTCGAGGGGGGGACATTCAGTACTTC.

The rearrangement joins TRBV7-8 to TRBJ2-6; D unresolved. Germline loops: CDR1 SGHVS, CDR2 FQNEAQ. Trimming shortened V by 5 bases and J by 9 bases, and 8 bases separated the two germline ends. There are 12 residues in the CDR3. The CDR3 DNA sequence: TGTGCCAGCAGCCCCGAAGGCAACGTCCTGACTTTC. It specifies CASSPEGNVLTF. Combining the CDR3 with reference TRBV7-8 and TRBJ2-6 gives the whole variable domain GAGVSQSPRYKVAKRGQDVALRCDPISGHVSLFWYQQALGQGPEFLTYFQNEAQLDKSGLPSDRFFAERPEGSVSTLKIQRTQQEDSAVYLCASSPEGNVLTFGAGSRLTVL.

The chain recombines TRBV3-1 (or the pseudogene TRBV3-2) with TRBJ2-3, with TRBD2 matching over 7 bases. This CDR3 region has 17 residues. Germline CDR1 reads LGHDT; CDR2 reads YNNKEL (reference sequence). V trimming: 0 bases; J trimming: 4 bases; junction bases outside the gene matches: 10. CDR3 sequence (DNA): TGTGCCAGCAGCCAAGATTATCGGCTAGCGGCGGCAGATACGCAGTATTTT. Protein: CASSQDYRLAAADTQYF.

V is TRBV6-5 and J is TRBJ2-7; a weak D match, TRBD1 (6 bases). V dropped 11 bases and J dropped 6 bases, with 14 bases sitting between them. The CDR3 length is 11 residues. From germline, CDR1 is MNHEY and CDR2 SVGAGI. The chain's CDR3 is CASGEFAEQYF. CDR3 DNA sequence: TGTGCCTCAGGGGAGTTCGCCGAGCAGTACTTC.

The chain couples TRBV4-2 to TRBJ2-3, with D perhaps given as TRBD1 or TRBD2 (5 bases each). Germline V gene sequence: CDR1 LGHNA, CDR2 YNFKEQ. Trimming pared 1 base from V and 8 bases from J, leaving 19 bases between. The CDR3 is 16 amino acids. CDR3 amino acids: CASSQGHGRAAGTQYF. The CDR3 nucleotides read TGTGCCAGCAGCCAAGGTCACGGCAGGGCGGCGGGTACGCAGTATTTT.

The table lists this clone with a few counts. The V and J genes are TRBV18 and TRBJ2-3; D is unclear. The germline CDR1 and CDR2 sequences are KGHSH and LQKENI. V lost 6 bases and J 6 bases, leaving 10 bases between the germline ends. The CDR3 loop spans 12 amino acids. CDR3 amino acids: CASSRVLDTQYF. As DNA, the CDR3 is TGTGCCAGCTCCCGGGTTTTGGATACGCAGTATTTT.

This chain links TRBV4-3 with TRBJ1-4, with D hard to call. V lost 6 bases and J lost 8, with 13 bases in between. The germline V gene encodes CDR1 LGHNA and CDR2 YSLEER. The CDR3 length is 13 residues. The CDR3 sequence: CASSRNTREKLFF. Written as DNA, the CDR3 is TGCGCCAGCAGTCGGAACACTAGGGAAAAACTGTTTTTT.

In this sample, this clone turned up a few times. The J gene is TRBJ1-2, the V gene TRBV6-2 or TRBV6-3; 7 nucleotides match TRBD1. Germline-derived CDR1 and CDR2 are MNHEY and SVGEGT. Trimming at V came to 6 bases and at J to 6 bases, leaving 7 bases not matched to a gene. This CDR3 spans 13 amino acids. For the CDR3, the DNA is TGTGCCAGCAGCCTAAGGGGACAGAATGGCTACACCTTC. Its protein is CASSLRGQNGYTF.

The CDR3 DNA is TGTGCCAGCAGCTTAGGGTCTAGCGGGAGGTGGGATGAGCAGTTCTTC. Translation: CASSLGSSGRWDEQFF. This chain joins TRBV7-9 and TRBJ2-1, with 11 bases matching TRBD2. CDR3 length: 16 residues. The V gene end was trimmed by 1 base and the J gene end by 8 bases; junction bases not matched to a gene: 7. Germline CDR1 and CDR2: SEHNR and FQNEAQ (reference sequence).

DNA for the CDR3: TGTGCCAGCAGCCCAGCGGGAGGTTACGAGCAGTACTTC. This codes for CASSPAGGYEQYF. This chain links TRBV12-3 or TRBV12-4 with TRBJ2-7, with 9 bases that match TRBD2. CDR3 length equals 13 residues. Trimming cost V 6 bases and J 4 bases; bases outside gene matches: 4.

This chain joins TRBV6-2 or TRBV6-3 and TRBJ2-1, with a tentative D call TRBD1 (6 bases). CDR3 size: 14 residues. Germline CDR1 reads MNHEY; CDR2 reads SVGEGT. Trimming took off 5 bases at V and 3 bases at J, with 11 bases between the two ends. CDR3 sequence: CASSRDTIYNEQFF. In nucleotides, the CDR3 is TGTGCCAGCAGTCGGGACACTATCTACAATGAGCAGTTCTTC.

The table lists this clone with a count of one. This chain links TRBV12-3 or TRBV12-4 with TRBJ1-1; D is unclear. V was trimmed by 4 bases and J by 7 bases, leaving 13 bases between them. There are 13 residues in the CDR3. The CDR3 loop reads CASSSAGSYEAFF. The CDR3 bases are TGTGCCAGCAGTTCGGCCGGATCCTATGAAGCTTTCTTT.